This T cell receptor beta chain was obtained from a study of blood T cell repertoires in COVID-19. Study context: The analysed material was cDNA or gDNA that came from T cells, B-cell-depleted T cells, or PBMCs.

CDR3 length: 15 residues. The germline V gene encodes CDR1 KGHSH and CDR2 LQKENI. V was clipped by 1 base and J by 0 bases, with 9 bases between them. In the authors' methods: Reference gene primer amplification yielded estimated nucleated cell counts. The method was immunoSEQ multiplex PCR; TCRdb's version includes in-frame clones alone and lacks a portion of them. V and J calls and clone size come straight from that table; D and trimming were deduced from the DNA. This sample carries 65,000 to 90,000 clones, 79% of them seen once, and the ten largest clones take 26%. The sample taken for sequencing was peripheral blood. The chain carries TRBV18 and TRBJ1-1; D may be TRBD1 (6 bases). This clonotype was obtained from a man aged 60 to 75 with active or convalescent COVID-19. Written as DNA, the CDR3 is TGTGCCAGCTCACCACGGAACAGGGTGAACACTGAAGCTTTCTTT. It specifies CASSPRNRVNTEAFF.